The T cell receptor beta chain under discussion was sequenced for a study of blood T cell repertoires in COVID-19. Whole-study context: From the United States, Italy and Spain came samples of acute and convalescent COVID-19.

Participants came from fewer than 25 US areas, aged about 18 to 89 years. Germline lookup yields CDR1 SEHNR and CDR2 FQNEAQ (reference sequence). The V end lost 2 bases, the J end lost 3 bases, and 8 bases lay between the germline ends. The CDR3 is 14 amino acids. Per the original data handling: Researchers report that nucleated cell counts were estimated from reference gene primer amplification. Clones were sequenced by immunoSEQ multiplex PCR, and TCRdb holds only the in-frame ones, with some missing. The V and J calls and clone size were taken over from that table, and D and trimming were inferred from the DNA. The sample includes around 250,000 clones, about 87% of them seen just once.

The V and J genes are TRBV7-9 and TRBJ1-3; D gene unclear. Sequenced input: PBMCs or T cells enriched from blood (not recorded which). The sequence came from a woman aged 40 to 55 with acute COVID-19. DNA for the CDR3: TGTGCCAGCAGCTTACTTGGGCATGGAAACACCATATATTTT. Its protein product is CASSLLGHGNTIYF.